These T cell receptor beta chains were read from a single sample in a study of blood T cell repertoires in COVID-19. Sequencing used immunoSEQ multiplex PCR; TCRdb keeps in-frame clones, though not all of them. The sample carries roughly 400,000 clones, 75% to 90% recorded once. Source material: PBMCs or T cells enriched from blood (not recorded which). Receptors originate from a man aged 25-45 years who had recovered from COVID-19. Both conserved end residues are part of each CDR3. The order of the fields is CDR3 length, V gene, J gene, clone size, D gene, CDR3 protein, CDR3 DNA. A D gene is named only where the DNA matches it firmly. Clone sizes are given selectively: once, few, many, or a class where the clone is expanded.

length: 14
V: TRBV3-1/TRBV3-2
J: TRBJ1-3
size: .
D: TRBD1
CDR3: CATRDSDSGNTIYF
DNA: TGTGCGACCCGGGACAGCGACTCTGGAAACACCATATATTTT

length: 13
V: TRBV7-8
J: TRBJ1-1
size: .
D: .
CDR3: CAGLGQGNTEAFF
DNA: TGTGCCGGGTTAGGGCAGGGGAACACTGAAGCTTTCTTT

length: 11
V: TRBV6-4
J: TRBJ1-1
size: .
D: .
CDR3: CASSEGHKAFF
DNA: TGTGCCAGCAGTGAGGGACACAAAGCTTTCTTT

length: 15
V: TRBV5-1
J: TRBJ1-3
size: .
D: .
CDR3: CASSLERDSGNTIYF
DNA: TGCGCCAGCAGCTTGGAGAGGGACTCTGGAAACACCATATATTTT

length: 13
V: TRBV6-5
J: TRBJ1-5
size: .
D: .
CDR3: CASNKQGGQPQHF
DNA: TGTGCCAGCAACAAACAGGGCGGTCAGCCCCAGCATTTT

length: 15
V: TRBV3-1/TRBV3-2
J: TRBJ2-7
size: .
D: .
CDR3: CASSQVPGMAAEQYF
DNA: TGTGCCAGCAGCCAAGTTCCGGGGATGGCTGCCGAGCAGTACTTC

length: 14
V: TRBV5-4
J: TRBJ2-3
size: .
D: TRBD2
CDR3: CASSSGLDGDTQYF
DNA: TGTGCCAGCAGCTCCGGACTAGACGGAGATACGCAGTATTTT

length: 15
V: TRBV30
J: TRBJ1-5
size: .
D: .
CDR3: CAWKKDSGANQPQHF
DNA: TGTGCCTGGAAGAAAGACAGCGGGGCAAATCAGCCCCAGCATTTT

length: 15
V: TRBV7-7
J: TRBJ2-1
size: .
D: TRBD2
CDR3: CASSLRASGENEQFF
DNA: TGTGCTAGCAGCTTAAGGGCTAGCGGGGAAAATGAGCAGTTCTTC

length: 11
V: TRBV20-1
J: TRBJ2-3
size: once
D: .
CDR3: CSARGGVGQYF
DNA: TGCAGTGCTAGAGGGGGGGTGGGGCAGTATTTT

length: 18
V: TRBV24-1
J: TRBJ1-2
size: .
D: TRBD1
CDR3: CATSDNRDRGLKYYGYTF
DNA: TGTGCCACCAGTGATAATAGGGACAGGGGGCTGAAATACTATGGCTACACCTTC

length: 14
V: TRBV6-5
J: TRBJ2-4
size: few
D: TRBD1
CDR3: CASRTGGPGDIQYF
DNA: TGTGCCAGCAGGACAGGGGGGCCGGGGGACATTCAGTACTTC

length: 14
V: TRBV2
J: TRBJ1-5
size: .
D: TRBD1
CDR3: CASGQGNSNQPQHF
DNA: TGTGCCAGCGGACAGGGGAATAGCAATCAGCCCCAGCATTTT

length: 15
V: TRBV9
J: TRBJ2-1
size: .
D: TRBD2
CDR3: CASSTLAGAYNEQFF
DNA: TGTGCCAGCAGCACCTTAGCGGGAGCCTACAATGAGCAGTTCTTC

length: 15
V: TRBV9
J: TRBJ2-7
size: .
D: TRBD2
CDR3: CASSVDGGRAREQYF
DNA: TGTGCCAGCAGCGTAGACGGCGGGAGGGCCCGCGAGCAGTACTTC

length: 14
V: TRBV10-1
J: TRBJ1-1
size: .
D: TRBD1
CDR3: CASTARTGNTEAFF
DNA: TGCGCCAGCACCGCCCGGACAGGGAACACTGAAGCTTTCTTT

length: 13
V: TRBV19
J: TRBJ2-1
size: few
D: TRBD2
CDR3: CASSMAREGEQFF
DNA: TGTGCCAGTAGTATGGCCCGGGAGGGTGAGCAGTTCTTC

length: 15
V: TRBV27
J: TRBJ2-1
size: .
D: TRBD2
CDR3: CASSVPGLAYNEQFF
DNA: TGTGCCAGCAGCGTCCCAGGACTAGCTTACAATGAGCAGTTCTTC

length: 13
V: TRBV7-3
J: TRBJ2-2
size: once
D: .
CDR3: CASSDQQGRELFF
DNA: TGTGCCAGCAGCGATCAACAGGGTCGGGAGCTGTTTTTT

length: 13
V: TRBV14
J: TRBJ2-7
size: .
D: .
CDR3: CASSQVVAREQYF
DNA: TGTGCCAGCAGCCAAGTAGTAGCGAGGGAGCAGTACTTC

length: 14
V: TRBV2
J: TRBJ1-4
size: .
D: .
CDR3: CASSRGGAREKLFF
DNA: TGTGCCAGCAGCCGGGGGGGGGCTCGGGAAAAACTGTTTTTT

length: 11
V: TRBV29-1
J: TRBJ1-1
size: few
D: TRBD1
CDR3: CSVQQGREAFF
DNA: TGCAGCGTTCAACAGGGGAGGGAAGCTTTCTTT

length: 15
V: TRBV3-1/TRBV3-2
J: TRBJ2-5
size: .
D: TRBD2
CDR3: CASSQVGVSGRTQYF
DNA: TGTGCCAGCAGCCAAGTTGGGGTTAGCGGGAGGACCCAGTACTTC

length: 15
V: TRBV27
J: TRBJ2-7
size: .
D: TRBD2
CDR3: CASRGLAGGSYEQYF
DNA: TGTGCCAGCAGAGGGCTAGCGGGAGGATCCTACGAGCAGTACTTC

length: 13
V: TRBV27
J: TRBJ1-6
size: .
D: .
CDR3: CASSIQDRSPLHF
DNA: TGTGCCAGCAGTATACAGGATCGGTCACCCCTCCACTTT

length: 12
V: TRBV5-5
J: TRBJ1-2
size: .
D: .
CDR3: CASSLSVIGYTF
DNA: TGTGCCAGCAGCTTGTCAGTCATCGGCTACACCTTC

length: 12
V: TRBV12-3/TRBV12-4
J: TRBJ2-7
size: .
D: TRBD2
CDR3: CASSFPSGEQYF
DNA: TGTGCCAGCAGTTTTCCTAGCGGCGAGCAGTACTTC

length: 16
V: TRBV7-3
J: TRBJ1-1
size: .
D: .
CDR3: CASSPNAVLGNTEAFF
DNA: TGTGCCAGCAGCCCAAACGCGGTGCTGGGTAACACTGAAGCTTTCTTT

length: 14
V: TRBV2
J: TRBJ1-2
size: .
D: TRBD1
CDR3: CASSERTGDYGYTF
DNA: TGTGCCAGCAGTGAGAGGACAGGGGACTATGGCTACACCTTC

length: 12
V: TRBV15
J: TRBJ1-1
size: .
D: .
CDR3: CATRQLNTEAFF
DNA: TGTGCCACCAGACAGCTGAACACTGAAGCTTTCTTT

length: 18
V: TRBV15
J: TRBJ1-5
size: .
D: TRBD1
CDR3: CATSRDLGDRGSNQPQHF
DNA: TGTGCCACCAGCAGAGATCTTGGAGACAGGGGGAGCAATCAGCCCCAGCATTTT

length: 20
V: TRBV7-3
J: TRBJ2-1
size: .
D: TRBD2
CDR3: CASSLTPGLAGGSLNNEQFF
DNA: TGTGCCAGCAGCTTAACGCCGGGACTAGCGGGAGGAAGCCTAAACAATGAGCAGTTCTTC

length: 12
V: TRBV28
J: TRBJ2-7
size: .
D: .
CDR3: CASSLQPSEQYF
DNA: TGTGCCAGCAGTCTACAGCCCTCCGAGCAGTACTTC

length: 14
V: TRBV5-1
J: TRBJ1-3
size: .
D: .
CDR3: CASSRDFSGNTIYF
DNA: TGCGCCAGCAGCCGGGACTTCTCTGGAAACACCATATATTTT

length: 15
V: TRBV5-1
J: TRBJ2-1
size: .
D: .
CDR3: CASSFLANNYNEQFF
DNA: TGCGCCAGCAGCTTCCTAGCGAACAACTACAATGAGCAGTTCTTC

length: 16
V: TRBV5-1
J: TRBJ2-3
size: .
D: TRBD2
CDR3: CASSFTSGRGTDTQYF
DNA: TGCGCCAGCAGCTTTACTAGCGGTAGAGGGACAGATACGCAGTATTTT

length: 17
V: TRBV11-2
J: TRBJ2-1
size: .
D: TRBD1
CDR3: CASSFSSGTASYNEQFF
DNA: TGTGCCAGCAGCTTTTCGTCTGGGACAGCCTCCTACAATGAGCAGTTCTTC

length: 14
V: TRBV7-3
J: TRBJ1-5
size: .
D: TRBD1
CDR3: CASSQGQGGQPQHF
DNA: TGTGCCAGCAGCCAGGGACAGGGTGGCCAGCCCCAGCATTTT

length: 13
V: TRBV19
J: TRBJ1-2
size: few
D: .
CDR3: CASSISLYYGYTF
DNA: TGTGCCAGTAGTATATCCCTTTACTATGGCTACACCTTC

length: 16
V: TRBV9
J: TRBJ2-2
size: .
D: TRBD2
CDR3: CASSLTGLEATGELFF
DNA: TGTGCCAGCAGCTTAACGGGACTAGAGGCCACCGGGGAGCTGTTTTTT

length: 11
V: TRBV12-3/TRBV12-4
J: TRBJ2-1
size: .
D: .
CDR3: CASSLASEQFF
DNA: TGTGCCAGCAGTTTAGCGAGTGAGCAGTTCTTC

length: 14
V: TRBV6-5
J: TRBJ1-2
size: .
D: .
CDR3: CASSYSGSGNGYTF
DNA: TGTGCCAGCAGTTACTCAGGTTCAGGGAATGGCTACACCTTC

length: 10
V: TRBV29-1
J: TRBJ2-1
size: .
D: .
CDR3: CSVERDEQFF
DNA: TGCAGCGTTGAACGGGATGAGCAGTTCTTC

length: 17
V: TRBV27
J: TRBJ1-1
size: .
D: TRBD1
CDR3: CASSPLPGQGQNTEAFF
DNA: TGTGCCAGCAGTCCACTACCGGGACAGGGACAGAACACTGAAGCTTTCTTT

length: 20
V: TRBV5-1
J: TRBJ2-1
size: .
D: TRBD2
CDR3: CASTQFRGVRGVRLGNEQFF
DNA: TGCGCCAGCACCCAGTTTCGGGGGGTGAGGGGAGTTCGTTTGGGAAATGAGCAGTTCTTC

length: 13
V: TRBV6-5
J: TRBJ1-1
size: .
D: .
CDR3: CASSPTRVGGAFF
DNA: TGTGCCAGCAGTCCCACGCGAGTAGGGGGAGCTTTCTTT

length: 15
V: TRBV6-5
J: TRBJ2-2
size: .
D: TRBD2
CDR3: CASRGGRVITGELFF
DNA: TGTGCCAGCAGAGGCGGGAGGGTGATCACCGGGGAGCTGTTTTTT

length: 13
V: TRBV11-2
J: TRBJ2-5
size: .
D: .
CDR3: CASASGYQETQYF
DNA: TGTGCCAGCGCCTCGGGGTACCAAGAGACCCAGTACTTC

length: 14
V: TRBV24-1
J: TRBJ1-1
size: .
D: TRBD1
CDR3: CATSDRDRDTEAFF
DNA: TGTGCCACCAGTGATCGGGACAGGGATACTGAAGCTTTCTTT

length: 19
V: TRBV9
J: TRBJ2-1
size: .
D: TRBD2
CDR3: CASSVGGLAGTSSYNEQFF
DNA: TGTGCCAGCAGCGTAGGGGGACTAGCGGGAACCAGCTCCTACAATGAGCAGTTCTTC

length: 15
V: TRBV11-1
J: TRBJ1-1
size: .
D: TRBD1
CDR3: CASSLGQAMNTEAFF
DNA: TGTGCCAGCAGCTTGGGACAGGCGATGAACACTGAAGCTTTCTTT

length: 14
V: TRBV9
J: TRBJ1-6
size: .
D: .
CDR3: CASSVGVRYSPLHF
DNA: TGTGCCAGCAGCGTCGGAGTTCGCTATTCACCCCTCCACTTT